Shown below are 6 T cell receptor beta chains from a single sample sequenced in a study of shared clonotypes between healthy human individuals. The protocol was immunoSEQ multiplex PCR, while the TCRdb copy is restricted to in-frame clones and leaves out a portion. The sample holds 450,000 to 500,000 clones, 70% to 85% seen once. Sequencing was carried out using PBMCs. These receptors were collected from a woman aged 35 to 49 in good health. Some clones in this sample may be carry-over from other donors' samples.

J is TRBJ1-1 and V is TRBV18; 8 positions agree with TRBD1. CDR1 is KGHSH and CDR2 is LQKENI in the germline V gene. The CDR3 consists of 15 residues. J lost 4 bases, V lost 5 bases, and 9 bases had no gene match. CDR3 in amino acids: CASSRETGDSTEAFF. The CDR3 coding sequence is TGTGCCAGCTCAAGGGAGACAGGGGATAGCACTGAAGCTTTCTTT. The full variable domain, its missing parts supplied by reference TRBV18 and TRBJ1-1, is NAGVMQNPRHLVRRRGQEARLRCSPMKGHSHVYWYRQLPEEGLKFMVYLQKENIIDESGMPKERFSAEFPKEGPSILRIQQVVRGDSAAYFCASSRETGDSTEAFFGQGTRLTVV.

V gene TRBV6-6 combines with J gene TRBJ2-4; tentatively, D is TRBD1 (6 bases). Germline CDR1 and CDR2: MNHNY and SVGAGI (reference sequence). The CDR3 is made up of 16 amino acids. Trimming left V 6 bases short and J 1 base short, with 16 bases between. The CDR3 nucleotides read TGTGCCAGCAGCACCCAGACAGGATTCGCCAAAAACATTCAGTACTTC. Translation: CASSTQTGFAKNIQYF.

The chain's CDR3 is CASSPRRGGQETQYF. The CDR3 nucleotides read TGTGCCAGCTCACCACGGAGAGGGGGTCAAGAGACCCAGTACTTC. The V and J genes are TRBV18 and TRBJ2-5, with TRBD1 as a possible D gene (6 bases). The length of the CDR3 is 15 residues. Trimming left V 1 base short and J 2 bases short, with 11 bases between. Germline V gene lookup returns CDR1 KGHSH and CDR2 LQKENI. Variable domain in full (rest from reference TRBV18 and TRBJ2-5): NAGVMQNPRHLVRRRGQEARLRCSPMKGHSHVYWYRQLPEEGLKFMVYLQKENIIDESGMPKERFSAEFPKEGPSILRIQQVVRGDSAAYFCASSPRRGGQETQYFGPGTRLLVL.

The CDR3 bases are TGTGCCAGCAGCGGACTAGCGGCCCTAGATACGCAGTATTTT. It yields the protein CASSGLAALDTQYF. The chain carries TRBV27 and TRBJ2-3, with 10 bases identical to TRBD2. CDR1 MNHEY and CDR2 SMNVEV come from the germline V gene (reference sequence). There are 14 residues in the CDR3. V shed 6 bases and J 5 bases; nucleotides not matched to a gene: 5.

The CDR3 nucleotides are TGTGCCAGTAGTCCCAGGACAGGGACCACCTACAATGAGCAGTTCTTC. This sequence encodes CASSPRTGTTYNEQFF. The rearrangement links TRBV19 to TRBJ2-1, with 8 nucleotides matching TRBD1. Trimming took 5 bases from V and 2 from J; bases not matched to a gene: 8. The CDR3 extends over 16 amino acids. The germline gives CDR1 LNHDA, CDR2 SQIVND (reference sequence).

This rearrangement joins TRBV19 to TRBJ1-1; D gene unclear. This CDR3 contains 14 residues. Looked up from germline, CDR1 is LNHDA and CDR2 is SQIVND (reference sequence). V was shortened by 8 bases and J by 5 bases, with 18 bases between the two germline ends. The CDR3 coding sequence is TGTGCCAGTGGGCCTACCGGTGGAAAGACTGAAGCTTTCTTT. Protein product: CASGPTGGKTEAFF.